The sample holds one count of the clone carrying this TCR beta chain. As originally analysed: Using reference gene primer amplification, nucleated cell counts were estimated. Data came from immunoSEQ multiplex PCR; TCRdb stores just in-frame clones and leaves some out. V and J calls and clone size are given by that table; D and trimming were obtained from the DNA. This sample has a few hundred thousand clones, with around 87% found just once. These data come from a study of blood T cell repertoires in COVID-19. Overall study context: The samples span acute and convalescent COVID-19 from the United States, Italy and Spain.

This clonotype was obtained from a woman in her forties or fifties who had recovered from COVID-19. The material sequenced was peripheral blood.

This chain's CDR3 is CASTPSVTEAFF. Here the CDR3 DNA reads TGTGCCAGCACCCCGTCTGTCACTGAAGCTTTCTTT. The chain uses TRBV28 and TRBJ1-1, with D hard to call. Trimming cost V 7 bases and J 4 bases, with 10 bases left between them. Germline CDR1 MDHEN, CDR2 SYDVKM. The CDR3 has 12 amino acids. The full variable domain, completed using reference TRBV28 and TRBJ1-1, is DVKVTQSSRYLVKRTGEKVFLECVQDMDHENMFWYRQDPGLGLRLIYFSYDVKMKEKGDIPEGYSVSREKKERFSLILESASTNQTSMYLCASTPSVTEAFFGQGTRLTVV.